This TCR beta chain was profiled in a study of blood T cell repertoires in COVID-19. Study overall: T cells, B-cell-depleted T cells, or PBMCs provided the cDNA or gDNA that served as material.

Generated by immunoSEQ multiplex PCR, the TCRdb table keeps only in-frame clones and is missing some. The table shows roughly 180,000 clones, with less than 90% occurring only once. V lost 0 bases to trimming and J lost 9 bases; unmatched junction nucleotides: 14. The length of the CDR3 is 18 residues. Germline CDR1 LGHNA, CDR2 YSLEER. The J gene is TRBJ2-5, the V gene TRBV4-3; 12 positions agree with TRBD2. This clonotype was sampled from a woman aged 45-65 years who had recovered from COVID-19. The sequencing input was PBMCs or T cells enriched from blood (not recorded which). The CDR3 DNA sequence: TGCGCCAGCAGCCAAGATAGCCTAGCGGGAGGGCCGTCAGGGTCCCAGTACTTC. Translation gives CASSQDSLAGGPSGSQYF.